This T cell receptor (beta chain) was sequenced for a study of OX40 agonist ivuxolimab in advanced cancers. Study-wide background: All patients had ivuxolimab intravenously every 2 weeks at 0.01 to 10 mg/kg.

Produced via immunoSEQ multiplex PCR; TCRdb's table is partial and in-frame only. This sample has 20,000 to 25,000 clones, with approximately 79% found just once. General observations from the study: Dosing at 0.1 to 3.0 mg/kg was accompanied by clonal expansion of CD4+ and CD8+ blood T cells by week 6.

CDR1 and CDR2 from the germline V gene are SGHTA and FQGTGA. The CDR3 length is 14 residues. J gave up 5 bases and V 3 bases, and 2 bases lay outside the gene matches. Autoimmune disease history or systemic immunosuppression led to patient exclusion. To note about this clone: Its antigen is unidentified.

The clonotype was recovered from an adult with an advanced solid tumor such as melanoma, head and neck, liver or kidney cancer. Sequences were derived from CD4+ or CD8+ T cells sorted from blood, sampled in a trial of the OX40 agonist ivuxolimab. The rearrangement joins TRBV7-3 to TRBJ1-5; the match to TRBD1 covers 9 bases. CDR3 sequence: CASSFGQGYQPQHF. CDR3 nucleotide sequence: TGTGCCAGCAGCTTCGGACAGGGGTATCAGCCCCAGCATTTT. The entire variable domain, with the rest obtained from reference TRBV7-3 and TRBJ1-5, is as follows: GAGVSQTPSNKVTEKGKYVELRCDPISGHTALYWYRQSLGQGPEFLIYFQGTGAADDSGLPNDRFFAVRPEGSVSTLKIQRTERGDSAVYLCASSFGQGYQPQHFGDGTRLSIL.